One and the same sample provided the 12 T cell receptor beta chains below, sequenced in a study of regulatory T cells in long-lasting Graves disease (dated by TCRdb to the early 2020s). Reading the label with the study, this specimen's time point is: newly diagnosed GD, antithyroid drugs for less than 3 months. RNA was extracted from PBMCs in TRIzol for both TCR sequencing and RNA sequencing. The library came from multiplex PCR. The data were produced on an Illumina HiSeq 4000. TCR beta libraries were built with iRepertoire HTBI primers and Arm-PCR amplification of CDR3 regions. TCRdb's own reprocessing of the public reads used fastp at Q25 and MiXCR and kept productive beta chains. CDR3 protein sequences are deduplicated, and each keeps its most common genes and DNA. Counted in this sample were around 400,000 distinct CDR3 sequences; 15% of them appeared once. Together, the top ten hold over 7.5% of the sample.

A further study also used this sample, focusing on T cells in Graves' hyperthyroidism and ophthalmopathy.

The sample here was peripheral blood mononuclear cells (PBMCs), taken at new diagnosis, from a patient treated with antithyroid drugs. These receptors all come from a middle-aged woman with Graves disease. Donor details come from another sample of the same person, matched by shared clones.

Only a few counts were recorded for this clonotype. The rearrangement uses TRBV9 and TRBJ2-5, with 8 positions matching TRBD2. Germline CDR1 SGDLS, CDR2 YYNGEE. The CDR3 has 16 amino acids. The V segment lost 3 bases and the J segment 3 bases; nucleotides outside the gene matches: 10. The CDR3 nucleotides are TGTGCCAGCAGCGAGTCCTTACTAGCGGCCGAAGAGACCCAGTACTTC. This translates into CASSESLLAAEETQYF.

The DNA for the CDR3 is TGTGCCAGCAGCTCCTGGACCGGGACAGCTTACTATGAGCAGTTCTTC. Amino acids: CASSSWTGTAYYEQFF. The chain has TRBV7-2 and TRBJ2-1, with 7 bases aligning to TRBD1. The CDR3 has 16 amino acids. J was trimmed by 8 bases and V by 4 bases; bases with no gene match: 14. Germline V lookup: CDR1 SGHTA, CDR2 FQGNSA.

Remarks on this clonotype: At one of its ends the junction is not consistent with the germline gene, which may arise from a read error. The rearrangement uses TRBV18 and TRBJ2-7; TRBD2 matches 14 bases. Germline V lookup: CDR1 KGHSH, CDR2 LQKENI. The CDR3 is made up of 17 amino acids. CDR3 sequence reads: CASSPQGLAGAGGEQYF. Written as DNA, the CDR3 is TGTGCCAGCTCGCCACAGGGACTAGCGGGAGCAGGAGGCGAGCAGTACTTC.

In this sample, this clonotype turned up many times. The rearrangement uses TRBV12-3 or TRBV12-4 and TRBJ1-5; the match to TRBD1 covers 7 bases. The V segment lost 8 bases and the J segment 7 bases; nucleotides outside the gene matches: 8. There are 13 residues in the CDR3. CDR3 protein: CASGNRGWQPQHF. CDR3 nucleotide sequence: TGTGCCAGCGGGAACAGGGGCTGGCAGCCCCAGCATTTT.

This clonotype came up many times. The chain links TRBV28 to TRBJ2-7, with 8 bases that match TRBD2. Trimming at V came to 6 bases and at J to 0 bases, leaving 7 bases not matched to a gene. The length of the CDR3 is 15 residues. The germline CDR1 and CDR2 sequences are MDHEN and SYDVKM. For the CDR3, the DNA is TGTGCCAGCAGACACAGCGGGAGCCCCTCCTACGAGCAGTACTTC. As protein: CASRHSGSPSYEQYF.

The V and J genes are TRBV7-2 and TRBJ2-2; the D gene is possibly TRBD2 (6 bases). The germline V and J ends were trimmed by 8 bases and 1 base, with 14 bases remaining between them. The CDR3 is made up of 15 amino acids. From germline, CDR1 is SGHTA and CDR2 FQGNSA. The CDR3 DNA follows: TGTGCCAGCGGCTCGTTGGGACTGAACACCGGGGAGCTGTTTTTT. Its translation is CASGSLGLNTGELFF.

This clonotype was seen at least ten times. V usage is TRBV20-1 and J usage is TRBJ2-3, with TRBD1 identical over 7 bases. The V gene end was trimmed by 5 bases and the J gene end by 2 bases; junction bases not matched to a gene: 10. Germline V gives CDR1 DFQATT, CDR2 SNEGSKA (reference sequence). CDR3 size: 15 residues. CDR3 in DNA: TGCAGTGCTTCCACGGGACAGACCTTCACAGATACGCAGTATTTT. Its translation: CSASTGQTFTDTQYF.

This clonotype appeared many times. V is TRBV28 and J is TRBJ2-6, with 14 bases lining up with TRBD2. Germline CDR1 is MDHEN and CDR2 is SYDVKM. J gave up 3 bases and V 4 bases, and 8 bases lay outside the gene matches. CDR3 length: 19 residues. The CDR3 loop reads CASSCQTSGRAYGANVLTF. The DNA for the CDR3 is TGTGCCAGCAGTTGTCAGACTAGCGGGAGGGCCTATGGGGCCAACGTCCTGACTTTC.

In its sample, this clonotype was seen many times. The DNA for the CDR3 is TGTGCCTGGAGTGTACCGCGGGAAAAACTGTTTTTT. Translating it yields CAWSVPREKLFF. The V call is TRBV30, the J call TRBJ1-4; D uncertain. V lost 0 bases and J 8 bases, leaving 7 bases between the germline ends. The CDR3 runs to 12 residues. CDR1 and CDR2 (germline): GTSNPN, SVGIG (reference sequence). Full variable domain (outside the CDR3, taken from reference TRBV30 and TRBJ1-4): SQTIHQWPATLVQPVGSPLSLECTVEGTSNPNLYWYRQAAGRGLQLLFYSVGIGQISSEVPQNLSASRPQDRQFILSSKKLLLSDSGFYLCAWSVPREKLFFGSGTQLSVL.

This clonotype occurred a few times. Here the CDR3 DNA reads TGTGCCAGCAGCTCAACCTACGAAGGGCAGTACTTC. Translation gives CASSSTYEGQYF. The rearrangement uses TRBV11-2 and TRBJ2-7; D remains unclear. CDR3 length equals 12 residues. V dropped 4 bases and J dropped 9 bases, with 13 bases sitting between them. The germline V gene has CDR1 SGHAT and CDR2 FQNNGV.

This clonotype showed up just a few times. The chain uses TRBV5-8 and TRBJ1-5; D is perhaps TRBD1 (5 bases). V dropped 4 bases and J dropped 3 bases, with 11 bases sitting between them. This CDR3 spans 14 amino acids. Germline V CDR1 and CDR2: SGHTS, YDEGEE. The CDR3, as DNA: TGTGCCAGCAGCCCAAGACAGTTCAATCAGCCCCAGCATTTT. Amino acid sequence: CASSPRQFNQPQHF.

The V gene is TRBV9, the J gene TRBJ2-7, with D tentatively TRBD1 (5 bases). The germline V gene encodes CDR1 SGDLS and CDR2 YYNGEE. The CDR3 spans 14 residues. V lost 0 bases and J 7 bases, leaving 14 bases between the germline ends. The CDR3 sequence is CASSVGAGPEEQYF. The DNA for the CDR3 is TGTGCCAGCAGCGTAGGAGCAGGGCCGGAAGAGCAGTACTTC.